This entry describes one T cell receptor (beta chain). Its antigen is unidentified. Germline loops: CDR1 DFQATT, CDR2 SNEGSKA (reference sequence). V was cut by 2 bases and J by 10 bases, with 18 bases left in between. There are 14 residues in the CDR3. The sample is drawn from a study of blood T cells in healthy people across ages. Overall study findings and caveats: Since the PBMCs were unsorted, naive and antigen-experienced cells could not be conclusively compared.

A sample-barcoded 5' primer and a J-beta primer mix were used in a second PCR of about 6 to 12 cycles. TCRdb re-analysed the 5' RACE reads in MiXCR, keeping a single row per CDR3 protein. The data show some 1.7 million distinct CDR3 sequences, 28% seen once. V gene TRBV20-1 combines with J gene TRBJ2-1; possible D gene TRBD2, 5 bases. Material: blood. This clonotype originated in a woman younger than 45 in good health. The CDR3 loop reads CSARRDPTRKEQFF. The CDR3 DNA follows: TGCAGTGCTAGACGAGACCCCACTAGGAAGGAGCAGTTCTTC.